This section outlines one TCR beta chain sequence together with its context. The data derive from a study of blood T cell repertoires in COVID-19. Study-wide background: The United States, Italy and Spain provided the acute and convalescent COVID-19 samples. PBMCs, B-cell-depleted T cells, or T cells provided the cDNA or gDNA that made up the material.

CDR1 and CDR2 from the germline V gene are SGHNT and YYREEE (reference sequence). The V segment lost 4 bases and the J segment 6 bases; nucleotides outside the gene matches: 7. The CDR3 covers 14 residues. Under the authors' procedure: Amplification of reference gene primers provided the estimated nucleated cell counts. Clones were read by immunoSEQ multiplex PCR, and TCRdb kept only the in-frame ones, dropping some. V and J calls and clone size are given by that table; D and trimming were obtained from the DNA. The sample contains 88,000 or so clones, roughly 80% of which appear only once. V is TRBV5-4 and J is TRBJ2-7, with TRBD1 identical over 10 bases. The sample taken for sequencing was peripheral blood. The sequence came from a man at least 80 years old with acute or convalescent COVID-19. The CDR3 loop reads CASSRQTGGLEQYF. Here the CDR3 DNA reads TGTGCCAGCAGCCGACAGACAGGGGGCCTCGAGCAGTACTTC.